The entry below describes one TCR beta chain. The sample contains more than one DNA sequence encoding this CDR3. The CDR3 is 14 amino acids. V was cut by 1 base and J by 0 bases, with 7 bases left in between. The germline CDR1 and CDR2 sequences are SGHRS and YFSETQ. This sample was taken from a study of shared clonotypes between healthy human individuals. Using immunoSEQ multiplex PCR, the repertoire was profiled, and TCRdb retains in-frame clones only, with some absent. The data show about 2.3 million clones, under 95% seen once. This clonotype was sampled from a man younger than 35 in good health. Some clones in this sample may be carry-over from other donors' samples. J is TRBJ1-1 and V is TRBV5-1, with D hard to call. Sequenced: naive CD4+ T cells from PBMCs. Subset here: CD45RA+ positively selected. The CDR3 nucleotides read TGCGCCAGCAGCTTGTCGGGAATGAACACTGAAGCTTTCTTT. Translating it yields CASSLSGMNTEAFF.